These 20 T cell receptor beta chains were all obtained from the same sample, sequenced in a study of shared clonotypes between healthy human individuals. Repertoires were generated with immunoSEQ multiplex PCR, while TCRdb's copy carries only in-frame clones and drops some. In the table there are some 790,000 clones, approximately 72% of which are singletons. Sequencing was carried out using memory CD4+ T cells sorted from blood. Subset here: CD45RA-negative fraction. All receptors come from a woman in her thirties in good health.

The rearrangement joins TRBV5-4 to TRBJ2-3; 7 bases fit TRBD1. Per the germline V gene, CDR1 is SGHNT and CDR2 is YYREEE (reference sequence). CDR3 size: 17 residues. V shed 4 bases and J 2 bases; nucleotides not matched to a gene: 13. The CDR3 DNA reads TGTGCCAGCAGCCCTTCGCCGGGCAGGGGGTACACAGATACGCAGTATTTT. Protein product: CASSPSPGRGYTDTQYF.

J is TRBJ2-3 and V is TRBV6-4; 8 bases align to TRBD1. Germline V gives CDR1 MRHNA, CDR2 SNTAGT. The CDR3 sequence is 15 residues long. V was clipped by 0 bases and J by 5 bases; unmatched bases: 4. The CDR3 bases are TGTGCCAGCAGTGACTCCAGTACAGGGGGAGATACGCAGTATTTT. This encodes CASSDSSTGGDTQYF.

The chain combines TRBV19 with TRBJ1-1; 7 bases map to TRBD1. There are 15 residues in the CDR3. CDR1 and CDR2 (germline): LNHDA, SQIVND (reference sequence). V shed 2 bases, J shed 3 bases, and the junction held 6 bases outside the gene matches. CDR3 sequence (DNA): TGTGCCAGTAGTATACTAGCAGGGGGTGACACTGAAGCTTTCTTT. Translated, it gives CASSILAGGDTEAFF.

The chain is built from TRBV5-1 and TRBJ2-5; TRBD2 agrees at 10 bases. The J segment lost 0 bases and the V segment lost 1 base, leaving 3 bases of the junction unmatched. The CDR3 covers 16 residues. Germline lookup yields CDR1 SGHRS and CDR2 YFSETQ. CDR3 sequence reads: CASSLTGLADQETQYF. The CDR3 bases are TGCGCCAGCAGCTTGACCGGACTAGCGGACCAAGAGACCCAGTACTTC.

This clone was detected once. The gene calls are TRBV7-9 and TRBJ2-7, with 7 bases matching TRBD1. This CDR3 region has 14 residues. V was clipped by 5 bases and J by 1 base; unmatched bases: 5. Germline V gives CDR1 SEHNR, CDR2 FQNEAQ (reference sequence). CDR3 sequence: CASSITGESYEQYF. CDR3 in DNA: TGTGCCAGCAGCATCACAGGGGAGTCCTACGAGCAGTACTTC.

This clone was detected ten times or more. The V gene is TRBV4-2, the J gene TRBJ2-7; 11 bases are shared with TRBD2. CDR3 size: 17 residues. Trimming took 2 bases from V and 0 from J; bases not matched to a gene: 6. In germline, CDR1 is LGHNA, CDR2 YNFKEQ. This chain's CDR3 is CASSQTTSGESSYEQYF. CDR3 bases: TGTGCCAGCAGCCAAACGACTAGCGGGGAAAGCTCCTACGAGCAGTACTTC.

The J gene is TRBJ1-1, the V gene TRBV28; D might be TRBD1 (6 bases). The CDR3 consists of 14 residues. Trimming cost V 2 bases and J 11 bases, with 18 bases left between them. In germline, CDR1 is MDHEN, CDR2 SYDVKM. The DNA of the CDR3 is TGTGCCAGCAGTTTAATTTCGGGGGCTTTGAGGGCTTTCTTT. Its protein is CASSLISGALRAFF.

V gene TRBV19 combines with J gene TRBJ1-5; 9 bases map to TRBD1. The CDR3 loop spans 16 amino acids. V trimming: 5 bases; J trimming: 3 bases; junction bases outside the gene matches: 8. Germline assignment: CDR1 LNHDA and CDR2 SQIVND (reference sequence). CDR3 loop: CASSQDDRGVNQPQHF. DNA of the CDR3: TGTGCCAGTAGTCAGGACGACAGGGGGGTCAATCAGCCCCAGCATTTT.

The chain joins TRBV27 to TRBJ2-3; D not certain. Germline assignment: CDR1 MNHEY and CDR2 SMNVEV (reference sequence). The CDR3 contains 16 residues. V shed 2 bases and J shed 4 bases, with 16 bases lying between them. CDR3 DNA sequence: TGTGCCAGCAGTTTAAAGGCAGCCCCGGCCCCAGATACGCAGTATTTT. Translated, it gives CASSLKAAPAPDTQYF.

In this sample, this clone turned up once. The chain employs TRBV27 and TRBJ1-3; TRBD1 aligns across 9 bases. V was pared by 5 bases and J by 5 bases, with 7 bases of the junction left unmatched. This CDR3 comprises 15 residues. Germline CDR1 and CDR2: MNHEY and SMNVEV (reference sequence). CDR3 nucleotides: TGTGCCAGCAGTCGGACAGGGGCCAGGCGAAACACCATATATTTT. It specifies CASSRTGARRNTIYF.

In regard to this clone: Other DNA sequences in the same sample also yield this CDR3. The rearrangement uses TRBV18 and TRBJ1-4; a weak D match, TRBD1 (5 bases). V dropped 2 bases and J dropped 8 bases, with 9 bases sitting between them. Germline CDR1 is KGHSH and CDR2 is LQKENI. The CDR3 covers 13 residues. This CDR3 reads CASSPGANEKLFF. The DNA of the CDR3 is TGTGCCAGCTCACCAGGGGCGAACGAAAAACTGTTTTTT.

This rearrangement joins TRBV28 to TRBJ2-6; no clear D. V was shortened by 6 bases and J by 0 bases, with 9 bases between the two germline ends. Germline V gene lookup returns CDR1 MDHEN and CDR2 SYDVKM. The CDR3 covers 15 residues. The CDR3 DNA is TGTGCCAGCAGGGGTTATGGCTCTGGGGCCAACGTCCTGACTTTC. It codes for CASRGYGSGANVLTF.

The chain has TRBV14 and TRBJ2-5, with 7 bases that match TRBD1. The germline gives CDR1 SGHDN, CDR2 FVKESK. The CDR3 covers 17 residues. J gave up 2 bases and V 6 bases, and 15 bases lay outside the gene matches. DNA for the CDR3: TGTGCCAGCAGTCTCACAGGGGACCCATCAGGTCAAGAGACCCAGTACTTC. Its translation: CASSLTGDPSGQETQYF.

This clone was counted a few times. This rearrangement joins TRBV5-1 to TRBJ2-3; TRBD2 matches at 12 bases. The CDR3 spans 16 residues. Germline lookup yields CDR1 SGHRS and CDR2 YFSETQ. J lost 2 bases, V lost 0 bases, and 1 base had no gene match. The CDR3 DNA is TGCGCCAGCAGCTTGGGACTAGCGGGGGCCACAGATACGCAGTATTTT. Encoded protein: CASSLGLAGATDTQYF.

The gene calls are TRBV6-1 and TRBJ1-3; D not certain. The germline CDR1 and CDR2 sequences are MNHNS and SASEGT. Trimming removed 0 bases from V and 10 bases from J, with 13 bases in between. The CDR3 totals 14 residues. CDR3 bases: TGTGCCAGCAGTGAAGCTACGGGGAGAAGTACCATATATTTT. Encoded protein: CASSEATGRSTIYF.

The DNA of the CDR3 is TGTGCCAGCTCACCCTTTTTCGAGGACGAGTCGTTCTTC. Residues: CASSPFFEDESFF. This rearrangement joins TRBV18 to TRBJ2-1; D ambiguous. The germline V gene encodes CDR1 KGHSH and CDR2 LQKENI. The germline V and J ends were trimmed by 3 bases and 15 bases, with 18 bases remaining between them. The CDR3 totals 13 residues.

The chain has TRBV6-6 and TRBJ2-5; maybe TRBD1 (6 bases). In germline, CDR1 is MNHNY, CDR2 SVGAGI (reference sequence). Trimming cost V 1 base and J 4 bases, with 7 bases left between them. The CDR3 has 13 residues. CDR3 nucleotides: TGTGCCAGCAGTTACTGGGGGCTAGAGACCCAGTACTTC. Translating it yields CASSYWGLETQYF.

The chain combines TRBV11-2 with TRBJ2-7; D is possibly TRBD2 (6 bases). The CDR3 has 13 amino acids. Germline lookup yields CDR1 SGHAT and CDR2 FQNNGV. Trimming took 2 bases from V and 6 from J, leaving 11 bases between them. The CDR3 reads CASSLTQAGEQYF. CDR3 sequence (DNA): TGTGCCAGCAGCTTAACCCAAGCGGGCGAGCAGTACTTC.

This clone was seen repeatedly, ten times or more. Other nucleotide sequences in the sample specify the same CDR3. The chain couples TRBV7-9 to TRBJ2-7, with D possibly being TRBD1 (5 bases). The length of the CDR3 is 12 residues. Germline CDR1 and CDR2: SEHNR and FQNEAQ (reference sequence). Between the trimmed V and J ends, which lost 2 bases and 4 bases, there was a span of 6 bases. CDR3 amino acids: CASSLQGYEQYF. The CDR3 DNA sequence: TGTGCCAGCAGCTTACAGGGTTACGAGCAGTACTTC.

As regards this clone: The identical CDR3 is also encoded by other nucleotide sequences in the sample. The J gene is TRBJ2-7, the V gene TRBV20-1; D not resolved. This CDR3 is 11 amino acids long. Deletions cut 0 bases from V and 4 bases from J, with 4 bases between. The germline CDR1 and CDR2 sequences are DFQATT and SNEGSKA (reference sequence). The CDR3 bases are TGCAGTGCTAGAGAGGGGTACGAGCAGTACTTC. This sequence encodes CSAREGYEQYF.